The T cell receptor (beta chain) described here comes from a study of T-cell memory formation after mild COVID-19. TCRdb re-called the 5' RACE reads through MiXCR, storing one row per CDR3 protein. Counted here are approximately 480,000 distinct CDR3 sequences, about 20% occurring once; the ten biggest clones make up around 12%. The V and J ends lost 5 bases and 2 bases respectively, with 9 bases between them. CDR3 length equals 12 residues. Germline V gives CDR1 SQVTM, CDR2 ANQGSEA. The chain is built from TRBV29-1 and TRBJ1-2; D gene uncertain. The specimen was PBMCs or a T cell subset sorted from them (not recorded which). This sequence was found in an adult woman who had mild COVID-19 (a few samples of this study predate the infection). Cell type and time point are not known. CDR3 in amino acids: CSVRDRNYGYTF. CDR3 sequence (DNA): TGCAGCGTTAGAGACCGGAACTATGGCTACACCTTC.